This record concerns one TCR beta chain sequence. The antigen is not known. Germline CDR1 is SGHTS and CDR2 is YDEGEE. The CDR3 consists of 15 residues. Trimming at V came to 6 bases and at J to 4 bases, leaving 7 bases not matched to a gene. The data belong to a study of cytomegalovirus exposure and HLA in healthy donors. This PCR relied on a set of 60 Vbeta primers and 13 Jbeta primers. Clones were sequenced by immunoSEQ multiplex PCR, and TCRdb holds only the in-frame ones, with some missing. The repertoire table contains tens of thousands of clones. Study observations and caveats: A later analysis, which compared TCR beta chains of equal frequency, found the HLA-associated ones more clonally expanded. TCR beta V- and J-gene trimming, according to a later analysis, was linked to a missense DCLRE1C variant.

Sequencing used PBMCs. This receptor was taken from a female donor in good health and CMV-seropositive. The chain has TRBV5-8 and TRBJ2-3, with 11 bases lining up with TRBD2. DNA for the CDR3: TGTGCCAGCACCCTCACGGGACTAGCGGCAGATACGCAGTATTTT. Translated, it gives CASTLTGLAADTQYF.